Below are 10 T cell receptor beta chains sequenced from a single sample in a study of blood T cell repertoires in COVID-19. Sequencing used immunoSEQ multiplex PCR; TCRdb keeps in-frame clones, though not all of them. The sample carries approximately 200,000 clones, more than 85% recorded once. What was sequenced was peripheral blood. Receptors originate from a woman in her twenties or thirties with active or convalescent COVID-19.

CDR3 region: CASAPGQLNSPLHF. The CDR3 nucleotides are TGTGCCAGCGCGCCGGGACAGCTTAATTCACCCCTCCACTTT. The J gene is TRBJ1-6, the V gene TRBV28; 7 bases are a match to TRBD1. The CDR3 has 14 amino acids. V trimming: 8 bases; J trimming: 6 bases; junction bases outside the gene matches: 7. Germline CDR1 MDHEN, CDR2 SYDVKM. The full variable domain, rest sourced from reference TRBV28 and TRBJ1-6, is DVKVTQSSRYLVKRTGEKVFLECVQDMDHENMFWYRQDPGLGLRLIYFSYDVKMKEKGDIPEGYSVSREKKERFSLILESASTNQTSMYLCASAPGQLNSPLHFGNGTRLTVT.

The rearrangement joins TRBV28 to TRBJ1-1, with 8 bases identical to TRBD1. The CDR3 covers 15 residues. With V trimmed by 6 bases and J by 1 base, 7 bases remained unmatched. Germline V lookup: CDR1 MDHEN, CDR2 SYDVKM. Written as DNA, the CDR3 is TGTGCCAGCAGCCCCGCACAGGGGGGGAACACTGAAGCTTTCTTT. Translation: CASSPAQGGNTEAFF.

The V gene is TRBV7-9, the J gene TRBJ1-3, with D maybe TRBD1 (5 bases). Germline V gene sequence: CDR1 SEHNR, CDR2 FQNEAQ (reference sequence). With 6 bases removed from V and 4 bases from J, the gap between germline ends came to 16 bases. The CDR3 has 15 residues. CDR3 nucleotides: TGTGCCAGCAGACCGCAGGGTACAGTCGGAAACACCATATATTTT. Its protein product is CASRPQGTVGNTIYF.

The CDR3: CASSLGTGPTYEQYF. CDR3 in DNA: TGTGCCAGCAGCTTAGGGACAGGACCAACCTACGAGCAGTACTTC. The chain combines TRBV11-3 with TRBJ2-7; 7 bases map to TRBD1. This CDR3 comprises 15 residues. Germline V CDR1 and CDR2: SGHNT, YENEEA. V was clipped by 1 base and J by 2 bases; unmatched bases: 5.

This chain uses TRBV2 with TRBJ1-1; D is ambiguous. V was trimmed by 10 bases and J by 8 bases, leaving 17 bases between them. CDR3 length: 12 residues. Germline V gene lookup returns CDR1 SNHLY and CDR2 FYNNEI. The CDR3 sequence is CAIQRRAPEAFF. The CDR3 DNA is TGTGCCATCCAGAGGAGGGCACCCGAAGCTTTCTTT.

The genes are TRBV14 and TRBJ2-1; D not resolved. Between the trimmed V and J ends, which lost 0 bases and 4 bases, there was a span of 10 bases. The germline V gene has CDR1 SGHDN and CDR2 FVKESK. This CDR3 is built from 15 residues. The CDR3 bases are TGTGCCAGCAGCCAAGATTTACAGCAATACAATGAGCAGTTCTTC. Amino acid sequence: CASSQDLQQYNEQFF.

The CDR3 DNA follows: TGTGCCAGCAGCTTCGGACAGGGCGGGGAGCTGTTTTTT. Its protein is CASSFGQGGELFF. V and J are TRBV5-5 and TRBJ2-2; 8 bases are shared with TRBD1. Germline V CDR1 and CDR2: SGHKS, YYEKEE (reference sequence). J gave up 7 bases and V 2 bases, and 1 base lay outside the gene matches. The CDR3 is 13 residues long.

V is TRBV5-1 and J is TRBJ2-4; D unclear. The CDR3 contains 14 residues. Trimming left V 1 base short and J 0 bases short, with 5 bases between. CDR1 is SGHRS, CDR2 YFSETQ, per germline. DNA of the CDR3: TGCGCCAGCAGCTTGTCGGTAGCCAAAAACATTCAGTACTTC. Protein: CASSLSVAKNIQYF.

The rearrangement links TRBV2 to TRBJ2-7; TRBD1 aligns across 7 bases. V dropped 6 bases and J dropped 0; count of bases not matched to a gene: 5. This CDR3 has 14 residues. Germline lookup yields CDR1 SNHLY and CDR2 FYNNEI. As DNA, the CDR3 is TGTGCCAGCAGGATCCGACAGGGCTCCTACGAGCAGTACTTC. This sequence encodes CASRIRQGSYEQYF.

The chain has TRBV30 and TRBJ1-5, with TRBD1 matching 7 bases. CDR3 length: 14 amino acids. Per germline, CDR1 GTSNPN and CDR2 SVGIG (reference sequence). J lost 1 base, V lost 3 bases, and 3 bases had no gene match. CDR3 DNA sequence: TGTGCCTGGAGGGGGACAGCCAGCAATCAGCCCCAGCATTTT. Protein product: CAWRGTASNQPQHF.